This T cell receptor beta chain is from a study of blood T cell repertoires in COVID-19. The overall study: The United States, Italy and Spain were the sources of the acute and convalescent COVID-19 samples.

Assay: immunoSEQ multiplex PCR; the TCRdb copy retains only in-frame clones and omits some. The sample has roughly 280,000 clones, around 78% seen once. Per germline, CDR1 MGHDK and CDR2 SYGVNS. Unmatched junction bases numbered 6, after V lost 3 bases and J lost 6 bases. The CDR3 totals 14 residues. Material for sequencing was peripheral blood. The J gene is TRBJ2-3, the V gene TRBV25-1; the match to TRBD2 covers 7 bases. This TCR was recovered from a man aged 60-69 years who had recovered from COVID-19. The CDR3 nucleotides are TGTGCCAGCAGTGATCCGACTAGCCCGGATACGCAGTATTTT. It translates to CASSDPTSPDTQYF.